Following are 32 T cell receptor beta chains from one sample sequenced in a study of resident and recirculating memory T cells in vitiligo. Clones were sequenced by immunoSEQ multiplex PCR, and TCRdb holds only the in-frame ones, with some missing. The repertoire has about 76,000 clones, about 92% of them found once; the top ten carry roughly 5.1%. The sample consisted of blood. The origin of the receptors is a male donor with vitiligo.

The J gene is TRBJ2-7, the V gene TRBV7-9; TRBD1 agrees at 8 bases. CDR1 is SEHNR and CDR2 is FQNEAQ in the germline V gene (reference sequence). This CDR3 is 12 amino acids long. After removal of 1 base from V and 9 bases from J, the junction contained 2 bases not matched to a gene. The CDR3 here is CASSLETGVQYF. The CDR3 coding sequence is TGTGCCAGCAGCTTAGAGACAGGGGTGCAGTACTTC.

The chain has TRBV19 and TRBJ2-1; unclear D gene. The length of the CDR3 is 15 residues. Per the germline V gene, CDR1 is LNHDA and CDR2 is SQIVND (reference sequence). The V end was cut by 5 bases, the J end by 5 bases, with 16 bases between. The CDR3 DNA is TGTGCCAGTAGTCGTTCCCTTGGCCCCCACAATGAGCAGTTCTTC. This encodes CASSRSLGPHNEQFF.

The chain employs TRBV18 and TRBJ1-1; D gene uncertain. This CDR3 region has 14 residues. Trimming stripped 0 bases from V and 1 base from J, with 6 bases between. CDR1 is KGHSH, CDR2 LQKENI, per germline. CDR3 sequence (DNA): TGTGCCAGCTCACCACCAGGGAGGAACACTGAAGCTTTCTTT. Translating it yields CASSPPGRNTEAFF.

A single count supports this clone. This chain connects TRBV7-4 to TRBJ2-1; 8 bases align to TRBD1. The CDR3 covers 13 residues. CDR1 and CDR2 from the germline V gene are SGHVT and SQSDAQ. The V gene end was trimmed by 8 bases and the J gene end by 4 bases; junction bases not matched to a gene: 4. CDR3 residues: CASGQGFYNEQFF. The CDR3 DNA reads as TGTGCCAGCGGACAGGGATTTTACAATGAGCAGTTCTTC.

The J gene is TRBJ2-4, the V gene TRBV19; 13 bases map to TRBD2. The CDR3 runs to 16 residues. J was trimmed by 1 base and V by 6 bases; bases with no gene match: 3. CDR1 is LNHDA and CDR2 is SQIVND in the germline V gene (reference sequence). The chain's CDR3 is CASSTSGRGAKNIQYF. CDR3 DNA: TGTGCCAGTAGCACTAGCGGGAGGGGGGCCAAAAACATTCAGTACTTC.

The chain links TRBV27 to TRBJ2-7, with a weak D call TRBD1 (6 bases). V was trimmed by 6 bases and J by 0 bases, leaving 21 bases between them. This CDR3 has 17 residues. From germline, CDR1 is MNHEY and CDR2 SMNVEV (reference sequence). DNA for the CDR3: TGTGCCAGCAGACCGAAGCTCCAGGGGACAAGCTCCTACGAGCAGTACTTC. Protein: CASRPKLQGTSSYEQYF.

The chain carries TRBV28 and TRBJ2-5; TRBD2 agrees at 8 bases. Germline V lookup: CDR1 MDHEN, CDR2 SYDVKM. The ends lost 4 bases at V and 4 bases at J; junction bases unmatched: 8. The CDR3 length is 15 residues. CDR3 DNA: TGTGCCAGCAGTTCCCCCGGTAGCGGGATAGAGACCCAGTACTTC. Its translation is CASSSPGSGIETQYF.

The rearrangement links TRBV6-5 to TRBJ2-7, with 8 bases aligning to TRBD1. The CDR3 loop spans 15 amino acids. V gave up 3 bases and J gave up 5 bases; unmatched junction bases: 9. Germline V CDR1 and CDR2: MNHEY, SVGAGI. CDR3 loop: CASSYPGQGIHEQYF. The CDR3 DNA follows: TGTGCCAGCAGTTATCCAGGACAGGGAATCCACGAGCAGTACTTC.

The V and J genes are TRBV7-9 and TRBJ2-1, with 10 bases identical to TRBD2. The trim removed 1 base at V and 12 bases at J, leaving 9 bases unmatched. This CDR3 comprises 15 residues. Looked up from germline, CDR1 is SEHNR and CDR2 is FQNEAQ (reference sequence). The CDR3 loop is CASSLGLAGVGVQFF. CDR3 DNA sequence: TGTGCCAGCAGCTTAGGGCTAGCGGGAGTGGGTGTGCAGTTCTTC.

The genes are TRBV9 and TRBJ2-1; D unclear. CDR3 length: 15 residues. Germline V gene lookup returns CDR1 SGDLS and CDR2 YYNGEE. The V and J ends lost 3 bases and 4 bases respectively, with 14 bases between them. The CDR3 nucleotides are TGTGCCAGCAGCGGTCTACCTCTGCCATACAATGAGCAGTTCTTC. Amino acids: CASSGLPLPYNEQFF.

The rearrangement uses TRBV5-5 and TRBJ2-1, with D perhaps TRBD1 (6 bases). Germline loops: CDR1 SGHKS, CDR2 YYEKEE (reference sequence). The ends were cut back, 5 bases at V and 4 bases at J, with 10 bases in the middle. This CDR3 contains 13 residues. The CDR3 sequence is CASSLDRYNEQFF. DNA of the CDR3: TGTGCCAGCAGTCTTGACAGGTACAATGAGCAGTTCTTC.

This clone was picked up a small number of times. The V and J genes are TRBV7-6 and TRBJ2-7, with TRBD1 matching 7 bases. Per germline, CDR1 SGHVS and CDR2 FNYEAQ. Unmatched junction bases numbered 6, after V lost 0 bases and J lost 1 base. The CDR3 consists of 16 residues. CDR3 amino acids: CASSLAGTVPSYEQYF. The CDR3 nucleotides are TGTGCCAGCAGCTTAGCCGGGACAGTACCTTCCTACGAGCAGTACTTC.

This chain's CDR3 is CASSLGRDSIPYEQYF. CDR3 nucleotides: TGTGCCAGCAGCTTAGGTCGGGACAGCATACCCTACGAGCAGTACTTC. The chain combines TRBV7-9 with TRBJ2-7, with 7 positions matching TRBD1. V lost 1 base, J lost 2 bases, and 8 bases stayed unmatched. Germline CDR1 reads SEHNR; CDR2 reads FQNEAQ (reference sequence). This CDR3 is built from 16 residues.

V usage is TRBV6-5 and J usage is TRBJ2-3, with 9 nucleotides matching TRBD1. Germline-derived CDR1 and CDR2 are MNHEY and SVGAGI. The V gene end was trimmed by 6 bases and the J gene end by 0 bases; junction bases not matched to a gene: 4. The CDR3 is 15 amino acids. DNA of the CDR3: TGTGCCAGCAGCCCGGGACAGGGTAGCACAGATACGCAGTATTTT. Its translation: CASSPGQGSTDTQYF.

V gene TRBV13 combines with J gene TRBJ1-2, with TRBD1 matching over 8 bases. The CDR3 has 15 residues. V gave up 2 bases and J gave up 8 bases; unmatched junction bases: 10. The germline V gene encodes CDR1 PRHDT and CDR2 FYEKMQ (reference sequence). CDR3 sequence reads: CASSLSRGQGGGYTF. The CDR3 DNA reads as TGTGCCAGCAGCTTAAGTCGCGGACAGGGAGGAGGCTACACCTTC.

The rearrangement joins TRBV7-3 to TRBJ2-1; 10 bases map to TRBD2. There are 18 residues in the CDR3. Germline CDR1 reads SGHTA; CDR2 reads FQGTGA. V lost 7 bases and J lost 5; bases outside the gene matches: 17. Written as DNA, the CDR3 is TGTGCCAGCATCTCAAGCGGGGGGGGACCCACGATTAACAATGAGCAGTTCTTC. Protein sequence: CASISSGGGPTINNEQFF. The full variable domain, rest sourced from reference TRBV7-3 and TRBJ2-1, is GAGVSQTPSNKVTEKGKYVELRCDPISGHTALYWYRQSLGQGPEFLIYFQGTGAADDSGLPNDRFFAVRPEGSVSTLKIQRTERGDSAVYLCASISSGGGPTINNEQFFGPGTRLTVL.

The chain uses TRBV6-4 and TRBJ1-1, with 9 bases identical to TRBD1. This CDR3 spans 15 amino acids. Germline V gives CDR1 MRHNA, CDR2 SNTAGT. V trimming: 7 bases; J trimming: 0 bases; junction bases outside the gene matches: 6. CDR3 amino acids: CASNPRDRVNTEAFF. The CDR3 nucleotides are TGTGCCAGCAATCCCCGGGACAGGGTGAACACTGAAGCTTTCTTT.

This chain links TRBV7-6 with TRBJ1-1, with D possibly TRBD1 on 6 matching bases. The CDR3 spans 15 residues. From germline, CDR1 is SGHVS and CDR2 FNYEAQ. The V end was cut by 3 bases, the J end by 4 bases, with 15 bases between. The CDR3 region is CASSLGLAGATEAFF. The CDR3 DNA follows: TGTGCCAGCAGCTTGGGTTTGGCGGGGGCCACTGAAGCTTTCTTT.

The chain is built from TRBV30 and TRBJ2-3; D is uncertain. Germline V CDR1 and CDR2: GTSNPN, SVGIG (reference sequence). This CDR3 has 12 amino acids. Deletions cut 1 base from V and 10 bases from J, with 12 bases between. The DNA for the CDR3 is TGTGCCTGGAGTGAAAGAGAGATGGCGCAGTATTTT. It translates to CAWSEREMAQYF.

CDR3: CASSPRTPSGANVLTF. In nucleotides, the CDR3 is TGTGCCAGCTCACCCCGGACACCGTCTGGGGCCAACGTCCTGACTTTC. The chain has TRBV18 and TRBJ2-6, with D maybe TRBD1 (5 bases). From germline, CDR1 is KGHSH and CDR2 LQKENI. Deletions cut 3 bases from V and 1 base from J, with 10 bases between. CDR3 size: 16 residues.

V and J are TRBV10-3 and TRBJ2-2; 10 bases map to TRBD2. The CDR3 is 15 residues long. From germline, CDR1 is ENHRY and CDR2 SYGVKD. V lost 5 bases to trimming and J lost 5 bases; unmatched junction nucleotides: 5. The CDR3 DNA sequence: TGTGCCATCAGTCCAGGACTAGCGGAGACCGGGGAGCTGTTTTTT. This translates into CAISPGLAETGELFF.

V usage is TRBV9 and J usage is TRBJ1-1; the match to TRBD1 covers 9 bases. Per germline, CDR1 SGDLS and CDR2 YYNGEE. This CDR3 is built from 16 residues. The ends lost 4 bases at V and 4 bases at J; junction bases unmatched: 11. The CDR3 loop reads CASSPGTGLGGTEAFF. The DNA of the CDR3 is TGTGCCAGCAGCCCTGGGACAGGGCTTGGCGGCACTGAAGCTTTCTTT. Supplemented by reference TRBV9 and TRBJ1-1, the full variable domain reads DSGVTQTPKHLITATGQRVTLRCSPRSGDLSVYWYQQSLDQGLQFLIQYYNGEERAKGNILERFSAQQFPDLHSELNLSSLELGDSALYFCASSPGTGLGGTEAFFGQGTRLTVV.

CDR3 region: CASSREFSSYEQYF. CDR3 in DNA: TGTGCCAGCAGTCGGGAGTTCAGCTCCTACGAGCAGTACTTC. This sequence joins TRBV27 and TRBJ2-7; maybe TRBD2 (6 bases). V was cut by 5 bases and J by 0 bases, with 11 bases left in between. There are 14 residues in the CDR3. Germline V CDR1 and CDR2: MNHEY, SMNVEV (reference sequence).

This chain uses TRBV29-1 with TRBJ2-3, with 7 bases fitting TRBD2. The germline V gene has CDR1 SQVTM and CDR2 ANQGSEA. Trimming removed 3 bases from V and 2 bases from J; junction bases left unmatched: 11. This CDR3 is 16 amino acids long. The DNA of the CDR3 is TGCAGCGTTGATCTAGCGAGCGGGGCAACCACAGATACGCAGTATTTT. It encodes CSVDLASGATTDTQYF.

The chain has TRBV7-9 and TRBJ1-3; no clear D gene. V dropped 5 bases and J dropped 7 bases, with 15 bases sitting between them. The V gene's germline CDR1 is SEHNR and CDR2 FQNEAQ (reference sequence). The CDR3 totals 14 residues. The CDR3 loop reads CASSPPGSLNTIYF. The CDR3 coding sequence is TGTGCCAGCAGCCCCCCGGGGAGTTTGAACACCATATATTTT.

The CDR3 sequence is CASSLQDRQTDTQYF. The CDR3 DNA reads as TGTGCCAGCAGCTTACAGGACAGGCAGACAGATACGCAGTATTTT. The chain carries TRBV5-6 and TRBJ2-3, with 7 bases matching TRBD1. The CDR3 loop spans 15 amino acids. CDR1 and CDR2 from the germline V gene are SGHDT and YYEEEE. V dropped 2 bases and J dropped 3; count of bases not matched to a gene: 6.

The V gene is TRBV4-2, the J gene TRBJ2-2, with a weak D call TRBD2 (5 bases). Germline loops: CDR1 LGHNA, CDR2 YNFKEQ. Deletions cut 1 base from V and 4 bases from J, with 25 bases between. The CDR3 runs to 20 residues. CDR3 sequence: CASSQAEVAVGIGITGELFF. CDR3 nucleotide sequence: TGTGCCAGCAGCCAAGCCGAGGTTGCCGTAGGAATCGGGATCACCGGGGAGCTGTTTTTT.

The V call is TRBV5-1, the J call TRBJ2-1; 11 nucleotides agree with TRBD2. The CDR3 spans 16 residues. V gave up 3 bases and J gave up 4 bases; unmatched junction bases: 6. Germline loops: CDR1 SGHRS, CDR2 YFSETQ. DNA for the CDR3: TGCGCCAGCAGCTCCCATGGGACTAGCGGATACAATGAGCAGTTCTTC. It encodes CASSSHGTSGYNEQFF.

The V call is TRBV12-1, the J call TRBJ2-7; the D call of TRBD1 is as the table states it, not checked on the DNA. TRBV12-1 is assigned pseudogene status. The CDR3 totals 10 residues. The CDR3 protein is CASSFTKQYF. The CDR3 DNA reads TGTGCCAGCAGCTTTACAAAGCAGTACTTC.

The chain combines TRBV28 with TRBJ2-3, with D maybe TRBD1 (5 bases). V was pared by 3 bases and J by 0 bases, with 7 bases between. CDR1 is MDHEN, CDR2 SYDVKM, per germline. The CDR3 loop spans 14 amino acids. The CDR3 is CASSFSGSTDTQYF. As DNA, the CDR3 is TGTGCCAGCAGTTTTTCAGGGAGCACAGATACGCAGTATTTT.

The J gene is TRBJ2-7, the V gene TRBV6-4, with D possibly being TRBD2 (7 bases). The V gene lost 10 bases and the J gene lost 4 bases, with 23 bases spanning the gap. Per germline, CDR1 MRHNA and CDR2 SNTAGT. The CDR3 sequence is 15 residues long. The CDR3 loop is CATPIRGRGPYEQYF. The CDR3 bases are TGTGCCACTCCAATTAGGGGGAGGGGCCCTTACGAGCAGTACTTC.

This rearrangement joins TRBV13 to TRBJ1-2; D not resolved. CDR1 is PRHDT, CDR2 FYEKMQ, per germline (reference sequence). Trimming cost V 7 bases and J 6 bases, with 12 bases left between them. The CDR3 spans 12 residues. The CDR3 here is CASTGGPHGYTF. CDR3 in DNA: TGTGCCAGCACAGGAGGACCCCATGGCTACACCTTC.